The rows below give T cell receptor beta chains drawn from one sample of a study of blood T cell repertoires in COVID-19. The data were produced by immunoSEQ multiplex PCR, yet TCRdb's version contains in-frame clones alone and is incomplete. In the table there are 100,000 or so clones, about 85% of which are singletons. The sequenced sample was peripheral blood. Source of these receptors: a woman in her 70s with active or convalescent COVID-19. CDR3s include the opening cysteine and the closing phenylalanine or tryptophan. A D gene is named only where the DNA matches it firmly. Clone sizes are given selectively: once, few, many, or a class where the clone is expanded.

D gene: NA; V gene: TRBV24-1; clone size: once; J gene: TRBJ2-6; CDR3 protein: CATSDSSGSGANVLTF; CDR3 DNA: TGTGCCACCAGTGACTCATCCGGCTCTGGGGCCAACGTCCTGACTTTC
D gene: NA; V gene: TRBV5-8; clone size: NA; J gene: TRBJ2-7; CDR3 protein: CASSAGSGSYEQYF; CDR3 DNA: TGTGCCAGCAGCGCCGGGTCGGGCTCCTACGAGCAGTACTTC
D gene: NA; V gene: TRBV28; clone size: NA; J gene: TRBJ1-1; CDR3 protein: CASSPPPPNRVTFF; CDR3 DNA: TGTGCCAGCAGTCCCCCCCCTCCAAACAGGGTAACTTTCTTT
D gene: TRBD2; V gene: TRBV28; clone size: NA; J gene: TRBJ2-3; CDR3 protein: CASSQGTSGTGTQYF; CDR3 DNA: TGTGCCAGCAGTCAAGGGACTAGCGGGACCGGTACGCAGTATTTT
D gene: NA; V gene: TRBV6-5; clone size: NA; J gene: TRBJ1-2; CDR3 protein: CASIGVGYGYTF; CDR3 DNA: TGTGCCAGCATCGGGGTAGGATATGGCTACACCTTC
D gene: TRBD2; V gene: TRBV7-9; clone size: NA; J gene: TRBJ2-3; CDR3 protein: CASSLRGGNTDTQYF; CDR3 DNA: TGTGCCAGCAGCCTGCGGGGGGGTAACACAGATACGCAGTATTTT
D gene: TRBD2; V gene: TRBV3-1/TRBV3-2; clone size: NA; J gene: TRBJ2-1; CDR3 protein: CASSQGDYRSGHQFF; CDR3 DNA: TGTGCCAGCAGCCAAGGGGACTATCGATCAGGACACCAGTTCTTC
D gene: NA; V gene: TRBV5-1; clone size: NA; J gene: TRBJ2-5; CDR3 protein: CASSLGGLAAQETQYF; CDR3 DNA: TGCGCCAGCAGCTTGGGGGGGCTAGCGGCACAAGAGACCCAGTACTTC
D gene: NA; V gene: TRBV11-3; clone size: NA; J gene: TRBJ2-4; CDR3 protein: CASSPSKQGLAKNIQYF; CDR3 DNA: TGTGCCAGCAGTCCTTCGAAGCAGGGGCTAGCCAAAAACATTCAGTACTTC
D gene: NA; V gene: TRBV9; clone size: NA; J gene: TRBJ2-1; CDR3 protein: CASSLESSPYNEQFF; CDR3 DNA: TGTGCCAGCAGCCTGGAAAGTAGCCCCTACAATGAGCAGTTCTTC
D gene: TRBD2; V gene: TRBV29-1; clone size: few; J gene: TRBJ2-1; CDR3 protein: CSVAPSGRWNEQFF; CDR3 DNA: TGCAGCGTCGCCCCTAGCGGGAGGTGGAATGAGCAGTTCTTC
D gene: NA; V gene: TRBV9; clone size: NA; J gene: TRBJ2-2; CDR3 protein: CASSARPKAGELFF; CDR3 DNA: TGTGCCAGCAGCGCGCGCCCAAAAGCCGGGGAGCTGTTTTTT
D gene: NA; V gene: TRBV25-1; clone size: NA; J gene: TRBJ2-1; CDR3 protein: CASSDSFRRDNEQFF; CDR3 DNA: TGTGCCAGCAGTGATTCCTTCAGGCGGGACAATGAGCAGTTCTTC
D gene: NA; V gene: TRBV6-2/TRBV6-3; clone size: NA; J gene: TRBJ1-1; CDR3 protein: CASSSSGVGTEAFF; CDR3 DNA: TGTGCCAGCAGTTCCTCAGGGGTAGGAACTGAAGCTTTCTTT
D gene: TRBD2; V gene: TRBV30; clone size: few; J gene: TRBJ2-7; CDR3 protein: CAWSNIAGGYYEQYF; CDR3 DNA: TGTGCCTGGAGTAATATTGCGGGGGGCTACTACGAGCAGTACTTC
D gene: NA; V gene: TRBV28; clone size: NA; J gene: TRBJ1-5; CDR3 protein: CASARRGPAGESAQHF; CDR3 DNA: TGTGCCAGCGCTAGGAGGGGCCCGGCGGGAGAATCAGCCCAGCATTTT
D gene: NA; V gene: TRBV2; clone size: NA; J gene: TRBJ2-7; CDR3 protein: CASSEQVANYEQYF; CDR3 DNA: TGTGCCAGCAGTGAACAGGTCGCTAACTACGAGCAGTACTTC
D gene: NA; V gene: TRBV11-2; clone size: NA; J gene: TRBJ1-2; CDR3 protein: CASSLSSRSFTF; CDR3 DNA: TGTGCCAGCAGCTTATCCTCCAGGTCCTTCACCTTC
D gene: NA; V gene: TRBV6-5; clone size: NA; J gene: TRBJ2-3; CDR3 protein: CASTEDSAGTQYF; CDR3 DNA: TGTGCCAGCACCGAGGACAGTGCGGGTACGCAGTATTTT
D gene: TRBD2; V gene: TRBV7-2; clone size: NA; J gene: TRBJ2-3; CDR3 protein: CASSLLGLAGGEDTQYF; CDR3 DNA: TGTGCCAGCAGCTTACTGGGACTAGCGGGAGGGGAAGATACGCAGTATTTT
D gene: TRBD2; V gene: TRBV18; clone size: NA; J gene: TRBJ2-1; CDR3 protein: CASSPLGLEENNEQFF; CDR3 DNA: TGTGCCAGCTCACCCTTGGGACTAGAGGAGAACAATGAGCAGTTCTTC
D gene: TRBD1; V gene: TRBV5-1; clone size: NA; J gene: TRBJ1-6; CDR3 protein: CASSPDRGYNSPLHF; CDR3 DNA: TGCGCCAGCAGCCCGGACAGGGGGTATAATTCACCCCTCCACTTT
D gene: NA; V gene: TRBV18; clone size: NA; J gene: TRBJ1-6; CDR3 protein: CASSLQRAWEALHF; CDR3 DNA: TGTGCCAGCTCACTCCAGCGGGCTTGGGAGGCCCTCCACTTT
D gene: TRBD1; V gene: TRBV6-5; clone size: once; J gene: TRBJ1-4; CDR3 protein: CATDRGEVSAEKLFF; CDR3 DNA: TGTGCCACCGACAGGGGTGAGGTTTCAGCTGAAAAACTGTTTTTT
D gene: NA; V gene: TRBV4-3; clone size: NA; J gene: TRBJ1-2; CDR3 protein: CASSQGRGDYGYTF; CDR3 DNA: TGCGCCAGCAGCCAAGGACGGGGGGACTATGGCTACACCTTC
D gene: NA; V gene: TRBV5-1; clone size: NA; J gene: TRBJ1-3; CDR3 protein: CASSLEGIAAGNTIYF; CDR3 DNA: TGCGCCAGCAGCTTGGAAGGGATAGCGGCTGGAAACACCATATATTTT
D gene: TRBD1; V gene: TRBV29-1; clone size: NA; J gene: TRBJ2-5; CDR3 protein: CSVEAGGAGQETQYF; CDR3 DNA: TGCAGCGTTGAGGCAGGGGGCGCGGGGCAAGAGACCCAGTACTTC
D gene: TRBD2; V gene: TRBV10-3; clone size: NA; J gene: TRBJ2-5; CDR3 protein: CAIRSSGGQETQYF; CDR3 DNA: TGTGCCATCAGGAGTAGCGGGGGGCAAGAGACCCAGTACTTC
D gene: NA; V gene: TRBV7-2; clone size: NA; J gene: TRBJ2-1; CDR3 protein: CASSLSISSYNEQFF; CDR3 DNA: TGTGCCAGCAGCTTATCCATCAGCTCCTACAATGAGCAGTTCTTC
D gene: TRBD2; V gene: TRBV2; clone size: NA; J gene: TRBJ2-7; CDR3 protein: CASKLTSGLYEQYF; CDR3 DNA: TGTGCCAGCAAACTGACTAGCGGACTCTACGAGCAGTACTTC
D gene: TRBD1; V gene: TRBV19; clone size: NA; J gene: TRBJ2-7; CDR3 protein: CASRDRGNSYEQYF; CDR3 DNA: TGTGCCAGTAGAGACAGGGGGAACTCCTACGAGCAGTACTTC
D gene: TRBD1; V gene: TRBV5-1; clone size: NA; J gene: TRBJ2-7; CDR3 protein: CASSLPKTGASYEQYF; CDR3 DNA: TGCGCCAGCAGCCTACCAAAGACAGGGGCCTCCTACGAGCAGTACTTC
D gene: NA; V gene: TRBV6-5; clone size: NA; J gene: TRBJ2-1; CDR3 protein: CASSSLGQDEQFF; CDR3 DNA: TGTGCCAGCAGCTCCCTAGGTCAAGATGAGCAGTTCTTC
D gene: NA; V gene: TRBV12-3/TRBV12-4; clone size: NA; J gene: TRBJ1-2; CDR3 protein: CASSFTNYGYTF; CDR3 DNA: TGTGCCAGCAGTTTTACAAACTATGGCTACACCTTC
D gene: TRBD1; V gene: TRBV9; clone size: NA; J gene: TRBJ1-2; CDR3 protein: CASNRGNYGYTF; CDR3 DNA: TGTGCCAGCAACAGGGGTAACTATGGCTACACCTTC
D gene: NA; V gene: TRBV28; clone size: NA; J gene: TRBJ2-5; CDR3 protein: CASRAYPQETQYF; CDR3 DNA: TGTGCCAGCAGGGCATATCCCCAAGAGACCCAGTACTTC
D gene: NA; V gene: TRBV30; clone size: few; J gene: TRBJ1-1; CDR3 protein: CAWSRLNTEAFF; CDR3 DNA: TGTGCCTGGAGCCGTCTGAACACTGAAGCTTTCTTT
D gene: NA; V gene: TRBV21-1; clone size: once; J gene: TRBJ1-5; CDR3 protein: CASSKVGQGNQPQHF; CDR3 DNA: NA
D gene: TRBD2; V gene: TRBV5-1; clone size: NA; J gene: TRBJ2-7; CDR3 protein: CAPGGMPGYEQYF; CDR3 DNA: TGCGCCCCGGGAGGGATGCCAGGCTACGAGCAGTACTTC
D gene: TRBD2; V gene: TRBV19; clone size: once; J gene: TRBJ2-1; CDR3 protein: CASSIERGVTYNEQFF; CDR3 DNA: TGTGCCAGTAGTATAGAACGGGGGGTGACGTACAATGAGCAGTTCTTC
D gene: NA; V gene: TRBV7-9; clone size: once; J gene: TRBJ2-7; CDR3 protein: CASSLVASSYEQYF; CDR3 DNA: TGTGCCAGCAGCTTAGTTGCTAGCTCCTACGAGCAGTACTTC
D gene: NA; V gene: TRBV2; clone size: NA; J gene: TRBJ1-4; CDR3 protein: CASSERSRGEKLFF; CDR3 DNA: TGTGCCAGCAGTGAGAGGTCAAGAGGGGAAAAACTGTTTTTT
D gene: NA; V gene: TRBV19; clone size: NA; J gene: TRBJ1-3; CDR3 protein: CASADILVGGNTIYF; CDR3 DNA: TGTGCCAGTGCGGACATCCTAGTCGGTGGAAACACCATATATTTT
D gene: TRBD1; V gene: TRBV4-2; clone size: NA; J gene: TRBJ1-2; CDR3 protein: CASRRPGQGDFGYTF; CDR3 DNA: TGTGCCAGCAGACGACCGGGACAGGGGGATTTTGGCTACACCTTC
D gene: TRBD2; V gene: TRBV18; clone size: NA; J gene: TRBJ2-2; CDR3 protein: CASSLRLAGDTGELFF; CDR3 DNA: TGTGCCAGCTCACTTCGACTAGCGGGAGACACCGGGGAGCTGTTTTTT
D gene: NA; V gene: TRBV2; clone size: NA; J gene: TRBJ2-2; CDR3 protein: CASSTGFAGELFF; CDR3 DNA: TGTGCCAGCAGTACAGGGTTTGCCGGGGAGCTGTTTTTT
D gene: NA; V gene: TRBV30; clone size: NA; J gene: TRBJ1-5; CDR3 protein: CAWEDRQLNQPQHF; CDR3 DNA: TGTGCCTGGGAGGACAGACAACTTAATCAGCCCCAGCATTTT
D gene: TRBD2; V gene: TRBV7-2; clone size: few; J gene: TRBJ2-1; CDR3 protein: CASSEGLGRGTGEQFF; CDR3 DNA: TGTGCCAGCAGCGAGGGACTAGGAAGGGGAACTGGTGAGCAGTTCTTC
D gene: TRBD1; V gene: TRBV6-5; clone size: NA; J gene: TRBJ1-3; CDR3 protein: CASSQGVSGNTIYF; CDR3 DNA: TGTGCCAGCAGTCAGGGGGTCTCTGGAAACACCATATATTTT
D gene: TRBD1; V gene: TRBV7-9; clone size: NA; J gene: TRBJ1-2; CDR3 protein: CASSQDRGPGYTF; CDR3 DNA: TGTGCCAGCAGCCAGGACAGGGGGCCGGGCTACACCTTC
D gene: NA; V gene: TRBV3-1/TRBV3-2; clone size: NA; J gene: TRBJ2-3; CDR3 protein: CASSQGRGRADTQYF; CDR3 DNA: TGTGCCAGCAGCCAGGGGAGGGGGAGGGCAGATACGCAGTATTTT
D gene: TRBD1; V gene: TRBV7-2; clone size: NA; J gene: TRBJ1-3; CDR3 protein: CASSGGTGSGNTIYF; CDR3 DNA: TGTGCCAGCAGCGGAGGGACAGGCTCTGGAAACACCATATATTTT
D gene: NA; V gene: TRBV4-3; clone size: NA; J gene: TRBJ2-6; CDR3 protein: CASSMEGLGANVLTF; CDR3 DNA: TGCGCCAGCAGCATGGAGGGACTTGGGGCCAACGTCCTGACTTTC
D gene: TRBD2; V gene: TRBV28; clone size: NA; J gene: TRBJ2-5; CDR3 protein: CASSSGLAGQETQYF; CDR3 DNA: TGTGCCAGCAGTTCGGGACTAGCGGGTCAGGAGACCCAGTACTTC